The clone carrying this T cell receptor beta chain was observed many times. Antigen: not known. This CDR3 is built from 16 residues. CDR1 is SGHRS, CDR2 YFSETQ, per germline. The J segment lost 3 bases and the V segment lost 0 bases, leaving 4 bases of the junction unmatched. Molecular barcoding with unique molecular identifiers was used for the TCRbeta library. MiXCR was run by TCRdb on the PCR reads, yielding one entry per CDR3 protein. The table includes around 800,000 distinct CDR3 sequences, under 20% detected once. These data originate in a study of T-cell reconstitution after alpha-beta-depleted transplantation in children. Study observations and caveats: Several hundred graft clones that had expanded were reportedly the source of alpha-beta T cells about two months after transplant. Surviving recipient T cells and thymic progenitors accounted for the high day-60 TCRbeta diversity observed in some patients.

The chain couples TRBV5-1 to TRBJ2-3, with 10 bases fitting TRBD2. The receptor's source is a male patient under 18 who had a stem cell transplant for acute lymphoblastic leukemia, so the T cells may come from the graft donor. This sample comprised PBMCs, mostly from graft donor cells, obtained 360 days after TCRalphabeta/CD19-depleted stem cell transplant. CDR3 region: CASSLVLAGGTDTQYF. For the CDR3, the DNA is TGCGCCAGCAGCTTGGTTTTAGCGGGAGGTACAGATACGCAGTATTTT.